This T cell receptor beta chain originates from a study of cytomegalovirus exposure and HLA in healthy donors. Note on this clone: Its antigen remains unknown.

With 60 Vbeta and 13 Jbeta primers, the PCR was carried out. Authors' methods: The authors later counted roughly 77 million unique TCR beta chains, roughly 10 million of them shared. Sequencing used immunoSEQ multiplex PCR; TCRdb keeps in-frame clones, though not all of them. V and J calls and clone size come straight from that table; D and trimming were deduced from the DNA. The sample has roughly 150,000 clones, over 75% seen once; the top ten hold about 0.62%. The CDR3 has 15 residues. The J segment lost 0 bases and the V segment lost 4 bases, leaving 3 bases of the junction unmatched. CDR1 MNHNS and CDR2 SASEGT come from the germline V gene. Study-wide findings and caveats: Some V segments could not be told apart, so they were left out, TRBV6-2 and TRBV6-3 among them. Among the CMV-associated chains, three were confirmed in vitro as specific for CMV antigens.

The chain employs TRBV6-1 and TRBJ2-7, with 10 nucleotides matching TRBD1. The sequencing input was PBMCs. The receptor was isolated from a male donor in good health and CMV-seronegative. The CDR3 region is CASSAWTGGSYEQYF. Written as DNA, the CDR3 is TGTGCCAGCAGTGCCTGGACAGGGGGCTCCTACGAGCAGTACTTC.